This T cell receptor beta chain is from a study of CD8 T cells in Susac syndrome. An amount of RNA that ranged from about 0.45 to 1 ug was reverse transcribed with random hexamers. Each CDR3 protein gets one entry after TCRdb re-called the immunoSEQ multiplex PCR reads with MiXCR. This table holds about 150,000 distinct CDR3 sequences, about 95% found once. The CDR3 is made up of 16 amino acids. The germline V and J ends were trimmed by 5 bases and 2 bases, with 15 bases remaining between them. In germline, CDR1 is LGHNT, CDR2 FRNRAP. Sequenced input: CD4+ T cells from PBMCs. The clonotype comes from a human donor with multiple sclerosis. This chain connects TRBV12-5 to TRBJ2-2; D is ambiguous. The CDR3 spells CASGLSTPLNTGELFF. The CDR3 nucleotides are TGTGCTAGTGGTCTTAGTACCCCGCTTAACACCGGGGAGCTGTTTTTT.